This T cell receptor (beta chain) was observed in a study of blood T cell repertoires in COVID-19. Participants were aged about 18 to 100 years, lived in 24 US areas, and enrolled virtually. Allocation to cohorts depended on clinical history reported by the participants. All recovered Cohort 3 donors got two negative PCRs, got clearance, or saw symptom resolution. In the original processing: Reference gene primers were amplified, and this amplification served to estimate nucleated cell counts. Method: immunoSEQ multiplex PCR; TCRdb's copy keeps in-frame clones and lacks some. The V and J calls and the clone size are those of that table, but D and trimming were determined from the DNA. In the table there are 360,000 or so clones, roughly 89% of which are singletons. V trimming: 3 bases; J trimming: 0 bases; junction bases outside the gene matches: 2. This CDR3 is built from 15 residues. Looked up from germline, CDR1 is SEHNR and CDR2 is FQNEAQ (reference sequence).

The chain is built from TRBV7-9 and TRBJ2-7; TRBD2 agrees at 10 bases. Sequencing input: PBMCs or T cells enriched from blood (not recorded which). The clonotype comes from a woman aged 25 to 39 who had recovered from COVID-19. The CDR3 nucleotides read TGTGCCAGCAGCTTCAGCGGGAGGGCCTCCTACGAGCAGTACTTC. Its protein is CASSFSGRASYEQYF.